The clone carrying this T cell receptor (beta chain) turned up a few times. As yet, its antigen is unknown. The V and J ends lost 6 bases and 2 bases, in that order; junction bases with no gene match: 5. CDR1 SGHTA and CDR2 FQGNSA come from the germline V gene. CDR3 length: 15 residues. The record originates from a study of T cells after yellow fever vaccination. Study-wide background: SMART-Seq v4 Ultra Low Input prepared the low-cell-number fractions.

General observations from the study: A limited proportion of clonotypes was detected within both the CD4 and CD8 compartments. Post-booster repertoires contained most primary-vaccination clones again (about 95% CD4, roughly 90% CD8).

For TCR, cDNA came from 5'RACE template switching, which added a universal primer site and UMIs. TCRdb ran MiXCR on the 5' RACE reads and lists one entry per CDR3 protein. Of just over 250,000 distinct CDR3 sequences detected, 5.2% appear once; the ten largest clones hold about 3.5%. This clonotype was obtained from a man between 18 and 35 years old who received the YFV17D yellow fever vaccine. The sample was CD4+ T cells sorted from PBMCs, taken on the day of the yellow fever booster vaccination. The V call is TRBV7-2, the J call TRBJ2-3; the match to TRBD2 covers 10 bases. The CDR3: CASSNSGGYTDTQYF. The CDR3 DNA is TGTGCCAGCAGTAATAGCGGGGGGTACACAGATACGCAGTATTTT.